This section outlines one T cell receptor (beta chain) sequence together with its context. What it binds is unknown. This CDR3 is 17 amino acids long. V lost 2 bases and J lost 2; bases outside the gene matches: 9. CDR1 is SGHKS and CDR2 is YYEKEE in the germline V gene (reference sequence). These data are taken from a study of cytomegalovirus exposure and HLA in healthy donors. General study points: Most of the TCR beta V segments (in an earlier analysis) were productive either about 90% or about 30% of the time.

The PCR employed 60 Vbeta primers together with 13 Jbeta primers. TCRdb's copy holds only in-frame clones and misses some; the assay was immunoSEQ multiplex PCR. The sample records under 100,000 clones, about 73% being singletons. The receptor was derived from a woman between 50 and 59 years old in good health and CMV-seropositive. The sequencing sample was made of PBMCs. The J gene is TRBJ2-3, the V gene TRBV5-5, with 9 bases that match TRBD2. The CDR3 sequence: CASSLRTSAFLTDTQYF. CDR3 DNA: TGTGCCAGCAGCTTAAGGACTAGCGCATTTCTCACAGATACGCAGTATTTT.